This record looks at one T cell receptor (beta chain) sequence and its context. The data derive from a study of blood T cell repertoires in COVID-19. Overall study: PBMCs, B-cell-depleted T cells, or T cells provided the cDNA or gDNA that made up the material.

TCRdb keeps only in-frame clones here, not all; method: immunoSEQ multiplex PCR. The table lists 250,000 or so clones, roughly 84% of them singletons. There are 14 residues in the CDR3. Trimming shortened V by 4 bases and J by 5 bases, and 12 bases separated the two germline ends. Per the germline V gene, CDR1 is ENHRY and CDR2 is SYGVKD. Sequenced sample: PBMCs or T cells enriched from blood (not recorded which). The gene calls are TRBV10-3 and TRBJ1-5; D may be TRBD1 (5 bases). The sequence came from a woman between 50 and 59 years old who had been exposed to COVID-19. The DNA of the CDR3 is TGTGCCATCAGTGCCGGACACGAACATCAGCCCCAGCATTTT. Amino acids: CAISAGHEHQPQHF.